This TCR beta chain derives from a study of T-cell reconstitution after alpha-beta-depleted transplantation in children. Study findings and constraints: The study traced high day-60 TCRbeta diversity in some patients to surviving recipient T cells and thymic progenitors. Roughly two months post-transplant, alpha-beta T cells reportedly originated from several hundred graft clones that had expanded. Counts and diversity of T cells one year after transplant came mostly from newly produced T cells.

The CDR3 extends over 14 amino acids. The ends were cut back, 3 bases at V and 8 bases at J, with 17 bases in the middle. Germline CDR1 is SGHDN and CDR2 is FVKESK. Unique molecular identifiers were used in preparing the TCRbeta library. TCRdb redid the calling of the PCR reads with MiXCR, one entry per CDR3 protein. Here the sample spans roughly 200,000 distinct CDR3 sequences, approximately 7% being singletons. On this clonotype: Its specificity is unknown.

The chain employs TRBV14 and TRBJ2-7; D possibly matches TRBD1 or TRBD2 (5 bases each). The sequence came from a boy aged 2 to 9 with acute lymphoblastic leukemia, due to receive a stem cell transplant. The sample in question was PBMCs, obtained before TCRalphabeta/CD19-depleted stem cell transplant. The CDR3 DNA reads as TGTGCCAGCAGCCACGCGGCAGGGCCGGGGCAGCAGTACTTC. It yields the protein CASSHAAGPGQQYF.